This T cell receptor (beta chain) appears in the sequencing data of a study of blood T cell repertoires in COVID-19. In the study overall: The study drew acute and convalescent COVID-19 samples from the United States, Italy and Spain. From T cells, B-cell-depleted T cells, or PBMCs came the material, which was cDNA or gDNA.

Germline V gene data show CDR1 as SGHNT and CDR2 as YYREEE (reference sequence). V gave up 5 bases and J gave up 2 bases; unmatched junction bases: 4. The CDR3 has 15 amino acids. The authors' processing: Amplification from reference gene primers served as the basis for estimated nucleated cell counts. The table came from immunoSEQ multiplex PCR; TCRdb's copy has only in-frame clones and leaves some out. The D gene and trimming were derived from the DNA, and the V and J assignments and clone size from that table. The sample comprises roughly 300,000 clones, approximately 89% of which are singletons, and approximately 8% rests with the top ten.

The sample comprised peripheral blood. The chain has TRBV5-4 and TRBJ2-7; 13 nucleotides line up with TRBD2. The source is a woman aged 45-65 years who had recovered from COVID-19. The CDR3 DNA reads as TGTGCCAGCAGGGAGGGACTAGCGGGGCCCTACGAGCAGTACTTC. It codes for CASREGLAGPYEQYF.